This T cell receptor (beta chain) was obtained from a study of response to subunit inactivated influenza vaccine listed by TCRdb under 2018. In terms of the full investigation: The study used deep quantitative T cell receptor repertoire profiling to track responses to a trivalent subunit inactivated influenza vaccine. The full study reports these points: It was suggested by the authors that each seasonal influenza vaccination may recruit only a limited number of new T cells.

The CDR3 has 18 amino acids, counting the end cysteine and phenylalanine. Only CDR3 DNA is held: 54 bases, read in frame from base 1. From a lookup of the germline V gene, CDR1 and CDR2 are SGHVS and FQNEAQ. Unmatched junction bases come to 16, with V trimmed by 1 base and J by 9 bases. Of note for this clonotype: It lacks a known antigen. One base away there is no much larger clone; base qualities are not given.

Library generation was performed with RT-PCR. The sequencer was an Illumina HiSeq 2500. The public reads were quality trimmed at Q25 with fastp and then assembled into clones with MiXCR by TCRdb, keeping productive beta chains. Each entry is one CDR3 protein sequence, shown with its most common DNA and genes. The sample yields fewer than 800,000 distinct CDR3 sequences; about a sixth were counted once. The ten largest clones add up to 11% of the sample. The chain is made from TRBV7-8 and TRBJ2-1, and 9 junction bases match TRBD2. Sequencing was performed on PBMCs from blood, taken approximately 12 days after vaccination. This receptor was identified in a man in his fifties or sixties who received an inactivated influenza vaccine. Donor details come from another sample of the same person, matched by shared clones. At the DNA level, the sequence is TGTGCCAGCAGCTTAGGGGGAATAGCGGGGGCGCTTACCGCTGAGCAGTTCTTC. Translated, it reads CASSLGGIAGALTAEQFF.